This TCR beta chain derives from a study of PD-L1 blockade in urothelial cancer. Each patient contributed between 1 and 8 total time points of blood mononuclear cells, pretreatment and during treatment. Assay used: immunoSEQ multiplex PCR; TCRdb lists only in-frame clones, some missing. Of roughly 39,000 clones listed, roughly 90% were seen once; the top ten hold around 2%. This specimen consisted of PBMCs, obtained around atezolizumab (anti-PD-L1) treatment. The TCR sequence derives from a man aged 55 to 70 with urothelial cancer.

The CDR3 DNA reads TGTGCCAGCAGTTCCGGGACAGGGGTCTACGAGCAGTACTTC. Amino acid sequence: CASSSGTGVYEQYF. The chain recombines TRBV7-2 with TRBJ2-7, with 10 bases that match TRBD1. The CDR3 extends over 14 amino acids. Germline loops: CDR1 SGHTA, CDR2 FQGNSA. The V segment lost 6 bases and the J segment 3 bases; nucleotides outside the gene matches: 5.